This entry lists 23 T cell receptor beta chains sequenced from one sample in a study of T cell responses to AZD1222 COVID-19 vaccine. Clones were sequenced by immunoSEQ multiplex PCR, and TCRdb holds only the in-frame ones, with some missing. The table lists 89,000 or so clones, about 91% of them singletons, with more than 25% in the top ten. The sequenced sample was peripheral blood, obtained 28 days after the second AZD1222 dose. Receptor source: an adult who received the AZD1222 COVID-19 vaccine.

V and J are TRBV11-3 and TRBJ2-1; D unclear. The CDR3 spans 11 residues. Germline CDR1 is SGHNT and CDR2 is YENEEA. The germline V and J ends were trimmed by 0 bases and 6 bases, with 0 bases remaining between them. Written as DNA, the CDR3 is TGTGCCAGCAGCTTAGACAATGAGCAGTTCTTC. It specifies CASSLDNEQFF. The full variable domain, rest sourced from reference TRBV11-3 and TRBJ2-1, is EAGVVQSPRYKIIEKKQPVAFWCNPISGHNTLYWYLQNLGQGPELLIRYENEEAVDDSQLPKDRFSAERLKGVDSTLKIQPAELGDSAVYLCASSLDNEQFFGPGTRLTVL.

The CDR3, as DNA: TGCGCCAGCAGCGTCCAGGGGATTGTCAATGAGCAGTTCTTC. Translated: CASSVQGIVNEQFF. This chain links TRBV5-1 with TRBJ2-1; D perhaps matches TRBD1 (6 bases). CDR3 length equals 14 residues. Trimming left V 4 bases short and J 6 bases short, with 14 bases between. The germline CDR1 and CDR2 sequences are SGHRS and YFSETQ.

This clone was counted once. The rearrangement joins TRBV6-2 or TRBV6-3 to TRBJ2-1; TRBD2 aligns across 9 bases. The CDR3 is 17 residues long. Germline CDR1 MNHEY, CDR2 SVGEGT. V dropped 4 bases and J dropped 3; count of bases not matched to a gene: 10. Here the CDR3 DNA reads TGTGCCAGCAGTTTTATAGCGGGAGACGAGAGCTACAATGAGCAGTTCTTC. Amino acids: CASSFIAGDESYNEQFF.

V usage is TRBV12-3 or TRBV12-4 and J usage is TRBJ1-4; D remains unclear. Trimming stripped 0 bases from V and 8 bases from J, with 7 bases between. The length of the CDR3 is 13 residues. As DNA, the CDR3 is TGTGCCAGCAGTTTAGCGGAGGGCGAAAAACTGTTTTTT. This gives the protein CASSLAEGEKLFF.

The chain links TRBV30 to TRBJ2-7; D assignment may be TRBD1 or TRBD2 (7 bases each). V lost 0 bases and J 2 bases, leaving 11 bases between the germline ends. The CDR3 is 14 amino acids. Germline V gives CDR1 GTSNPN, CDR2 SVGIG (reference sequence). CDR3 protein: CAWSVAGQPYEQYF. CDR3 DNA: TGTGCCTGGAGTGTAGCGGGACAGCCCTACGAGCAGTACTTC.

The rearrangement links TRBV7-2 to TRBJ1-1; possibly TRBD1 for D (5 bases). The V gene's germline CDR1 is SGHTA and CDR2 FQGNSA. V lost 4 bases to trimming and J lost 1 base, with 7 bases between them. The CDR3 consists of 13 residues. This CDR3 is CASSSDRNTEAFF. CDR3 nucleotides: TGTGCCAGCAGCTCCGACAGGAACACTGAAGCTTTCTTT.

This clone was detected once. CDR3 nucleotide sequence: TGTGCCAGCGCCCTGAGGGCTGAAGCTTTCTTT. This translates into CASALRAEAFF. The rearrangement joins TRBV28 to TRBJ1-1; no firm D call. The germline gives CDR1 MDHEN, CDR2 SYDVKM. The CDR3 has 11 amino acids. V lost 8 bases and J 6 bases, leaving 10 bases between the germline ends.

This clone was recorded a few times. The chain employs TRBV11-3 and TRBJ1-1, with 8 bases matching TRBD1. V lost 4 bases, J lost 5 bases, and 12 bases stayed unmatched. Per germline, CDR1 SGHNT and CDR2 YENEEA. This CDR3 has 16 amino acids. The CDR3 DNA is TGTGCCAGCAGCTCCGGACAGGGAACCACAAGGACTGAAGCTTTCTTT. Amino acid sequence: CASSSGQGTTRTEAFF.

V is TRBV19 and J is TRBJ1-5; 9 positions match TRBD1. CDR1 and CDR2 from the germline V gene are LNHDA and SQIVND (reference sequence). The CDR3 covers 15 residues. V shed 0 bases, J shed 4 bases, and the junction held 1 base outside the gene matches. CDR3 in DNA: TGTGCCAGTAGTATAGATGGGACAGGGAATCAGCCCCAGCATTTT. This encodes CASSIDGTGNQPQHF.

This chain links TRBV19 with TRBJ2-7, with D possibly TRBD2 on 6 matching bases. This CDR3 is 15 amino acids long. The V and J ends lost 3 bases and 4 bases respectively, with 16 bases between them. In germline, CDR1 is LNHDA, CDR2 SQIVND (reference sequence). CDR3 bases: TGTGCCAGTAGTATCAGAGGAGGGTCTGAGTACGAGCAGTACTTC. This sequence encodes CASSIRGGSEYEQYF.

J is TRBJ1-2 and V is TRBV30; 9 bases map to TRBD1. The CDR3 runs 14 residues. Per the germline V gene, CDR1 is GTSNPN and CDR2 is SVGIG (reference sequence). V lost 4 bases to trimming and J lost 8 bases; unmatched junction nucleotides: 11. The CDR3 is CAWTPGTGFEGYTF. CDR3 bases: TGTGCCTGGACCCCCGGGACAGGGTTTGAGGGCTACACCTTC.

The chain has TRBV4-2 and TRBJ1-2, with D maybe TRBD1 (5 bases). Trimming pared 0 bases from V and 0 bases from J, leaving 11 bases between. The germline gives CDR1 LGHNA, CDR2 YNFKEQ. The CDR3 contains 16 residues. CDR3 in amino acids: CASSQETQVTNYGYTF. The DNA for the CDR3 is TGTGCCAGCAGCCAAGAGACACAGGTTACTAACTATGGCTACACCTTC.

This chain connects TRBV24-1 to TRBJ1-1; D is unresolved. V was trimmed by 7 bases and J by 4 bases, leaving 15 bases between them. This CDR3 has 14 amino acids. Germline V gives CDR1 KGHDR, CDR2 SFDVKD. The CDR3: CATRRGGSGTEAFF. The CDR3 DNA is TGTGCCACCAGGCGGGGAGGGTCGGGCACTGAAGCTTTCTTT.

The table lists this clone with a count of one. The V and J genes are TRBV5-1 and TRBJ2-7; TRBD1 aligns across 9 bases. In germline, CDR1 is SGHRS, CDR2 YFSETQ. J gave up 5 bases and V 2 bases, and 8 bases lay outside the gene matches. This CDR3 region has 15 residues. The CDR3 is CASSLSGTGQNEQYF. The CDR3 nucleotides are TGCGCCAGCAGCTTATCCGGGACAGGGCAAAACGAGCAGTACTTC.

This chain connects TRBV24-1 to TRBJ2-1; D is possibly TRBD1 (5 bases). The CDR3 runs 14 residues. CDR1 and CDR2 from the germline V gene are KGHDR and SFDVKD. Trimming shortened V by 0 bases and J by 5 bases, and 7 bases separated the two germline ends. CDR3 sequence: CATSDLSGNNEQFF. In DNA, the CDR3 is TGTGCCACCAGTGATTTGTCAGGGAACAATGAGCAGTTCTTC.

This chain joins TRBV28 and TRBJ1-2, with 7 bases that match TRBD1. The CDR3 is made up of 15 amino acids. CDR1 is MDHEN, CDR2 SYDVKM, per germline. J lost 2 bases, V lost 4 bases, and 7 bases had no gene match. The CDR3 is CASSSLATGNYGYTF. CDR3 coding DNA: TGTGCCAGCAGTTCGTTGGCGACAGGGAACTATGGCTACACCTTC.

The J gene is TRBJ2-7, the V gene TRBV2; no definite D call. There are 13 residues in the CDR3. V lost 7 bases to trimming and J lost 0 bases, with 10 bases between them. Looked up from germline, CDR1 is SNHLY and CDR2 is FYNNEI. CDR3 bases: TGTGCCAGCAATATCAGGAGCTCCTACGAGCAGTACTTC. This encodes CASNIRSSYEQYF.

The rearrangement uses TRBV28 and TRBJ1-2, with D possibly matching TRBD1 (6 bases). The ends were cut back, 6 bases at V and 2 bases at J, with 16 bases in the middle. CDR1 is MDHEN, CDR2 SYDVKM, per germline. The CDR3 covers 15 residues. CDR3 nucleotide sequence: TGTGCCAGCAGGAGAGGCAGGGGCACCAACTATGGCTACACCTTC. Encoded protein: CASRRGRGTNYGYTF.

This chain uses TRBV7-2 with TRBJ2-1; 12 nucleotides align to TRBD2. The CDR3 covers 15 residues. Trimming took 6 bases from V and 6 from J; bases not matched to a gene: 6. Germline V gene data show CDR1 as SGHTA and CDR2 as FQGNSA. This chain's CDR3 is CASSWTSGMVNEQFF. CDR3 nucleotide sequence: TGTGCCAGCAGTTGGACTAGCGGGATGGTCAATGAGCAGTTCTTC.

The rearrangement joins TRBV3-1 (or the pseudogene TRBV3-2) to TRBJ1-5; D is unclear. This CDR3 spans 13 amino acids. Germline lookup yields CDR1 LGHDT and CDR2 YNNKEL (reference sequence). V was pared by 1 base and J by 6 bases, with 7 bases between. CDR3 in amino acids: CASSQGLRQPQHF. CDR3 in DNA: TGTGCCAGCAGCCAAGGGTTGCGTCAGCCCCAGCATTTT.

V and J are TRBV5-1 and TRBJ2-3, with TRBD2 matching 8 bases. Germline V gene sequence: CDR1 SGHRS, CDR2 YFSETQ. The CDR3 is made up of 15 amino acids. V lost 0 bases and J lost 4; bases outside the gene matches: 4. CDR3 protein: CASSLGLAGPDTQYF. DNA of the CDR3: TGCGCCAGCAGCTTGGGGCTAGCGGGTCCAGATACGCAGTATTTT.

The chain couples TRBV6-2 or TRBV6-3 to TRBJ2-6; TRBD1 is a possible D gene (6 bases). The V gene lost 2 bases and the J gene lost 2 bases, with 22 bases spanning the gap. Germline assignment: CDR1 MNHEY and CDR2 SVGEGT. CDR3 size: 20 residues. The chain's CDR3 is CASSYREGGQPAPGANVLTF. The CDR3 region has the DNA TGTGCCAGCAGTTACCGGGAAGGGGGTCAGCCGGCGCCTGGGGCCAACGTCCTGACTTTC.

The chain employs TRBV29-1 and TRBJ2-3; 7 bases are shared with TRBD1. The germline V gene encodes CDR1 SQVTM and CDR2 ANQGSEA. The CDR3 is 13 amino acids. The trim removed 4 bases at V and 4 bases at J, leaving 5 bases unmatched. The CDR3, as DNA: TGCAGCGTTGGACAAGGGGGCGCAGATACGCAGTATTTT. It yields the protein CSVGQGGADTQYF.